The following is a T cell receptor (beta chain) sequence with its context. Construction of the TCR beta libraries employed iRepertoire HTBI primers in conjunction with Arm-PCR of CDR3 regions. Via MiXCR, TCRdb re-called the multiplex PCR reads, giving one row per CDR3 protein. There are about 350,000 distinct CDR3 sequences in the sample; about 17% occur only once, and 20% lies in the top ten. V lost 0 bases and J lost 2, with 10 bases in between. CDR1 LGHNA and CDR2 YNFKEQ come from the germline V gene. CDR3 size: 15 residues. This record belongs to a study of regulatory T cells in long-lasting Graves disease. Specified time point: newly diagnosed GD, antithyroid drugs for less than 3 months. The TCR library was made from RNA that had been extracted from PBMCs in TRIzol. This same sample was also taken into another study, of T cells in Graves' hyperthyroidism and ophthalmopathy.

The input for sequencing was peripheral blood mononuclear cells (PBMCs), taken at new diagnosis, from a patient treated with antithyroid drugs. The gene calls are TRBV4-2 and TRBJ1-2; D remains ambiguous. This TCR derives from a woman younger than 35 with Graves disease. This CDR3 is CASSQDSRANYGYTF. The CDR3 DNA follows: TGTGCCAGCAGCCAAGATAGCAGAGCAAACTATGGCTACACCTTC.